The following is a T cell receptor beta chain sequence with its context. Antigen: not known. The data were obtained in a study of OX40 agonist ivuxolimab in advanced cancers. Study at large: Hepatocellular carcinoma, melanoma, renal cell or head and neck cancer occurred in dose-escalation patients. Study conclusions and caveats: What antigens the expanded peripheral T cells recognized was never established. Low normalized T-cell clonal expansion also characterized some of the nonresponders.

Trimming shortened V by 0 bases and J by 9 bases, and 15 bases separated the two germline ends. The CDR3 is 14 amino acids. Germline V gene data show CDR1 as SGHRS and CDR2 as YFSETQ. Data came from immunoSEQ multiplex PCR; TCRdb stores just in-frame clones and leaves some out. The sample shows under 70,000 clones, around nine tenths of them seen only once. The TCR originated in an adult with an advanced solid tumor such as melanoma, head and neck, liver or kidney cancer. The chain carries TRBV5-1 and TRBJ1-2; D remains ambiguous. The source material was CD4+ or CD8+ T cells sorted from blood, sampled in a trial of the OX40 agonist ivuxolimab. Here the CDR3 DNA reads TGCGCCAGCAGCTTGGATCCTACAGAGTATCGCTACACCTTC. It encodes CASSLDPTEYRYTF.